Following are 26 T cell receptor beta chains from one sample sequenced in a study of blood T cell repertoires in COVID-19. The assay was immunoSEQ multiplex PCR, and TCRdb's table has in-frame clones only and misses some. This sample has some 250,000 clones, with 70% to 90% found just once. Sequenced material: peripheral blood. The receptors come from a woman younger than 45 who had recovered from COVID-19.

This clone was detected once. The chain carries TRBV5-1 and TRBJ1-1; tentatively, D is TRBD1 (6 bases). CDR1 and CDR2 (germline): SGHRS, YFSETQ. Trimming pared 0 bases from V and 8 bases from J, leaving 14 bases between. The CDR3 extends over 14 amino acids. DNA of the CDR3: TGCGCCAGCAGCTTGGAGTCCTGGACAGCCGAAGCTTTCTTT. It specifies CASSLESWTAEAFF.

The rearrangement uses TRBV7-9 and TRBJ2-7, with a tentative D call TRBD2 (5 bases). V was pared by 1 base and J by 7 bases, with 11 bases between. The CDR3 covers 13 residues. Germline CDR1 SEHNR, CDR2 FQNEAQ (reference sequence). The DNA of the CDR3 is TGTGCCAGCAGCTTAGGCCTCACGGGGGAGCAGTACTTC. It specifies CASSLGLTGEQYF.

The V gene is TRBV9, the J gene TRBJ2-1; 12 positions agree with TRBD2. The CDR3 loop spans 15 amino acids. Germline V lookup: CDR1 SGDLS, CDR2 YYNGEE. The J segment lost 5 bases and the V segment lost 3 bases, leaving 3 bases of the junction unmatched. The CDR3: CASSATSGGNNEQFF. DNA for the CDR3: TGTGCCAGCAGCGCTACTAGCGGGGGGAACAATGAGCAGTTCTTC. The full variable domain, rest sourced from reference TRBV9 and TRBJ2-1, is DSGVTQTPKHLITATGQRVTLRCSPRSGDLSVYWYQQSLDQGLQFLIQYYNGEERAKGNILERFSAQQFPDLHSELNLSSLELGDSALYFCASSATSGGNNEQFFGPGTRLTVL.

V usage is TRBV3-1 (or the pseudogene TRBV3-2) and J usage is TRBJ2-1; 10 bases map to TRBD2. The V and J ends lost 2 bases and 3 bases, in that order; junction bases with no gene match: 16. CDR3 length: 20 amino acids. Germline CDR1 is LGHDT and CDR2 is YNNKEL (reference sequence). This CDR3 reads CASSQKKYSGGAWHYNEQFF. The CDR3 bases are TGTGCCAGCAGCCAAAAAAAGTACAGCGGGGGGGCCTGGCACTACAATGAGCAGTTCTTC.

The V call is TRBV7-9, the J call TRBJ2-3; 9 bases line up with TRBD1. This CDR3 contains 17 residues. Germline V gene data show CDR1 as SEHNR and CDR2 as FQNEAQ (reference sequence). The V and J ends lost 5 bases and 6 bases, in that order; junction bases with no gene match: 15. As DNA, the CDR3 is TGTGCCAGCAGCGCAGAGGGTGCGACAGGGGGTGGGGATACGCAGTATTTT. Its translation: CASSAEGATGGGDTQYF.

V and J are TRBV6-5 and TRBJ1-5; the match to TRBD1 covers 7 bases. The CDR3 totals 14 residues. Germline CDR1 MNHEY, CDR2 SVGAGI. Unmatched junction bases numbered 6, after V lost 5 bases and J lost 5 bases. CDR3 in amino acids: CASSTGQVYQPQHF. The CDR3 region has the DNA TGTGCCAGCAGTACCGGACAGGTTTATCAGCCCCAGCATTTT.

This chain uses TRBV4-1 with TRBJ2-3; 8 bases line up with TRBD2. CDR1 is MGHRA, CDR2 YSYEKL, per germline. V shed 1 base, J shed 0 bases, and the junction held 9 bases outside the gene matches. The length of the CDR3 is 18 residues. CDR3 DNA: TGCGCCAGCAGCCAAGGGGTTAGCGGGGTCCCTAGCACAGATACGCAGTATTTT. Protein sequence: CASSQGVSGVPSTDTQYF.

V and J are TRBV3-1 (or the pseudogene TRBV3-2) and TRBJ2-1; tentatively, D is TRBD2 (7 bases). The CDR3 is made up of 16 amino acids. Between the trimmed V and J ends, which lost 3 bases and 9 bases, there was a span of 21 bases. CDR1 and CDR2 (germline): LGHDT, YNNKEL (reference sequence). Here the CDR3 reads CASSHPGGPQDFEQFF. CDR3 sequence (DNA): TGTGCCAGCAGCCATCCCGGGGGGCCCCAAGACTTTGAGCAGTTCTTC.

The V and J genes are TRBV4-2 and TRBJ2-6, with 8 nucleotides matching TRBD2. V lost 0 bases, J lost 1 base, and 8 bases stayed unmatched. CDR1 and CDR2 from the germline V gene are LGHNA and YNFKEQ. The CDR3 consists of 19 residues. CDR3 loop: CASSQDVSGGSSGANVLTF. CDR3 bases: TGTGCCAGCAGCCAAGATGTAAGCGGGGGATCATCTGGGGCCAACGTCCTGACTTTC.

V and J are TRBV7-9 and TRBJ1-3, with D tentatively TRBD1 (5 bases). CDR1 SEHNR and CDR2 FQNEAQ come from the germline V gene (reference sequence). The length of the CDR3 is 15 residues. Trimming pared 2 bases from V and 1 base from J, leaving 9 bases between. This CDR3 is CASSLWDSSGNTIYF. The DNA for the CDR3 is TGTGCCAGCAGCTTATGGGACTCTTCTGGAAACACCATATATTTT.

The gene calls are TRBV6-5 and TRBJ1-2; 7 bases are shared with TRBD1. Trimming removed 0 bases from V and 2 bases from J; junction bases left unmatched: 3. Germline V CDR1 and CDR2: MNHEY, SVGAGI. This CDR3 has 15 residues. The CDR3 sequence: CASSYSNRGNYGYTF. CDR3 nucleotide sequence: TGTGCCAGCAGTTACTCGAACAGGGGCAACTATGGCTACACCTTC.

V usage is TRBV5-1 and J usage is TRBJ2-7; 15 bases agree with TRBD2. J was trimmed by 0 bases and V by 4 bases; bases with no gene match: 8. The germline V gene has CDR1 SGHRS and CDR2 YFSETQ. The CDR3 consists of 18 residues. CDR3 region: CASSLGLAGGLSSYEQYF. DNA of the CDR3: TGCGCCAGCAGCCTGGGACTAGCGGGGGGCCTCAGCTCCTACGAGCAGTACTTC.

This rearrangement joins TRBV5-6 to TRBJ2-2; D is ambiguous. CDR1 and CDR2 from the germline V gene are SGHDT and YYEEEE. Deletions cut 2 bases from V and 4 bases from J, with 15 bases between. The CDR3 extends over 16 amino acids. The chain's CDR3 is CASSFFISASTGELFF. CDR3 DNA sequence: TGTGCCAGCAGCTTTTTTATTTCAGCTAGCACCGGGGAGCTGTTTTTT. Full variable domain (outside the CDR3, taken from reference TRBV5-6 and TRBJ2-2): DAGVTQSPTHLIKTRGQQVTLRCSPKSGHDTVSWYQQALGQGPQFIFQYYEEEERQRGNFPDRFSGHQFPNYSSELNVNALLLGDSALYLCASSFFISASTGELFFGEGSRLTVL.

This sequence joins TRBV5-1 and TRBJ2-5; a possible D gene is TRBD1 (6 bases). The germline CDR1 and CDR2 sequences are SGHRS and YFSETQ. CDR3 length: 15 residues. Trimming took off 0 bases at V and 1 base at J, with 10 bases between the two ends. CDR3 amino acids: CASSLERTAQETQYF. CDR3 DNA: TGCGCCAGCAGCTTGGAGCGGACAGCCCAAGAGACCCAGTACTTC.

The V and J genes are TRBV4-3 and TRBJ2-2; TRBD2 might be the D (6 bases). This CDR3 comprises 18 residues. Germline-derived CDR1 and CDR2 are LGHNA and YSLEER. With 2 bases removed from V and 2 bases from J, the gap between germline ends came to 18 bases. CDR3 bases: TGCGCCAGCAGCCAACTTGGAAGAGGAGGGAACAACACCGGGGAGCTGTTTTTT. Residues: CASSQLGRGGNNTGELFF.

The V call is TRBV5-1, the J call TRBJ2-7; D is perhaps TRBD1 (6 bases). The germline V gene encodes CDR1 SGHRS and CDR2 YFSETQ. This CDR3 comprises 13 residues. CDR3 sequence reads: CATGKGEGYEQYF. As DNA, the CDR3 is TGCGCGACGGGGAAGGGGGAAGGCTACGAGCAGTACTTC.

This clone was observed a handful of times. This chain joins TRBV7-9 and TRBJ1-1, with TRBD1 as a possible D gene (6 bases). Germline CDR1 and CDR2: SEHNR and FQNEAQ (reference sequence). Between the trimmed V and J ends, which lost 2 bases and 5 bases, there was a span of 12 bases. The CDR3 is 14 residues long. The chain's CDR3 is CASSLQGFMTEAFF. The CDR3 DNA reads TGTGCCAGCAGCTTACAGGGGTTTATGACTGAAGCTTTCTTT.

The table lists this clone with a few counts. The chain combines TRBV6-5 with TRBJ1-5, with 9 bases that match TRBD1. This CDR3 comprises 15 residues. V trimming: 4 bases; J trimming: 7 bases; junction bases outside the gene matches: 8. The germline CDR1 and CDR2 sequences are MNHEY and SVGAGI. In DNA, the CDR3 is TGTGCCAGCAGTTCCGGGACAGGGAGTGGGCAGCCCCAGCATTTT. Translating gives CASSSGTGSGQPQHF.

The chain joins TRBV7-9 to TRBJ2-6; D gene uncertain. This CDR3 comprises 15 residues. The germline CDR1 and CDR2 sequences are SEHNR and FQNEAQ (reference sequence). V gave up 5 bases and J gave up 0 bases, with 8 bases separating them. The CDR3 nucleotides are TGTGCCAGCAGCAAAACTCTCTCTGGGGCCAACGTCCTGACTTTC. Amino acid sequence: CASSKTLSGANVLTF. The full variable domain, completed using reference TRBV7-9 and TRBJ2-6, is DTGVSQNPRHKITKRGQNVTFRCDPISEHNRLYWYRQTLGQGPEFLTYFQNEAQLEKSRLLSDRFSAERPKGSFSTLEIQRTEQGDSAMYLCASSKTLSGANVLTFGAGSRLTVL.

V is TRBV12-5 and J is TRBJ1-6, with 8 bases that match TRBD1. The V and J ends lost 6 bases and 5 bases, in that order; junction bases with no gene match: 3. CDR3 length equals 14 residues. Germline V gene lookup returns CDR1 LGHNT and CDR2 FRNRAP. Here the CDR3 reads CASGRTGNNSPLHF. The DNA for the CDR3 is TGTGCTAGTGGGCGGACAGGGAATAATTCACCCCTCCACTTT.

The chain joins TRBV19 to TRBJ1-1; 7 nucleotides match TRBD1. Germline lookup yields CDR1 LNHDA and CDR2 SQIVND (reference sequence). The J segment lost 5 bases and the V segment lost 6 bases, leaving 18 bases of the junction unmatched. This CDR3 has 17 amino acids. CDR3 sequence reads: CASSPATPRGFFTEAFF. CDR3 DNA: TGTGCCAGTAGCCCCGCAACTCCCAGGGGGTTTTTTACTGAAGCTTTCTTT.

CDR3 sequence reads: CACSPPTSAVMAQYF. The DNA for the CDR3 is TGTGCCTGTTCCCCTCCGACTAGCGCGGTGATGGCCCAGTACTTC. The chain couples TRBV30 to TRBJ2-5; 8 positions agree with TRBD2. The V gene end was trimmed by 6 bases and the J gene end by 9 bases; junction bases not matched to a gene: 18. The V gene's germline CDR1 is GTSNPN and CDR2 SVGIG (reference sequence). CDR3 length: 15 residues.

The gene calls are TRBV7-9 and TRBJ2-7; the match to TRBD1 covers 7 bases. This CDR3 has 14 residues. Per the germline V gene, CDR1 is SEHNR and CDR2 is FQNEAQ (reference sequence). V lost 6 bases to trimming and J lost 2 bases; unmatched junction nucleotides: 7. This CDR3 is CASSFNDRAYEQYF. DNA for the CDR3: TGTGCCAGCAGTTTCAACGACAGGGCCTACGAGCAGTACTTC.

The chain joins TRBV5-1 to TRBJ2-5; TRBD2 is a possible D gene (6 bases). V shed 4 bases and J shed 2 bases, with 18 bases lying between them. The CDR3 extends over 16 amino acids. Per germline, CDR1 SGHRS and CDR2 YFSETQ. The CDR3 reads CASSRGTATAQETQYF. In DNA, the CDR3 is TGCGCCAGCAGCCGAGGGACTGCGACTGCTCAAGAGACCCAGTACTTC.

This chain connects TRBV2 to TRBJ1-1; D remains unclear. The CDR3 length is 14 residues. The V end lost 7 bases, the J end lost 0 bases, and 12 bases lay between the germline ends. Germline CDR1 and CDR2: SNHLY and FYNNEI. DNA of the CDR3: TGTGCCAGCAAGGAGGGCTTGATGAACACTGAAGCTTTCTTT. Translated, it gives CASKEGLMNTEAFF.

The chain recombines TRBV11-1 with TRBJ2-1; 7 positions agree with TRBD1. In germline, CDR1 is SGHAT, CDR2 FQDESV (reference sequence). V trimming: 2 bases; J trimming: 6 bases; junction bases outside the gene matches: 4. This CDR3 is built from 14 residues. In DNA, the CDR3 is TGTGCCAGCAGCTTATCCGGGACAGCCAATGAGCAGTTCTTC. Encoded protein: CASSLSGTANEQFF. The full variable domain, its missing parts supplied by reference TRBV11-1 and TRBJ2-1, is EAEVAQSPRYKITEKSQAVAFWCDPISGHATLYWYRQILGQGPELLVQFQDESVVDDSQLPKDRFSAERLKGVDSTLKIQPAELGDSAMYLCASSLSGTANEQFFGPGTRLTVL.